This T cell receptor beta chain was recorded in a study of cytomegalovirus exposure and HLA in healthy donors. Study summary: In an earlier analysis, almost 120 million unique TCR beta sequences were found from 150 million to 200 million T cells. Overall study findings and caveats: Versus the approximately 700-donor mean, an Asian-associated ancestry cluster reportedly showed fewer N-insertions in a later analysis. In a later analysis, HLA-associated beta chains showed higher expansion and lower generation probabilities than comparable chains.

PCR involved 60 Vbeta and 13 Jbeta primers. Original processing methods: Later work found 80 million or so unique TCR beta chains, with some 11 million shared. Some clones are missing from TCRdb's copy, which holds only in-frame ones; the method was immunoSEQ multiplex PCR. V, J and clone size were drawn from that table, and D and trimming were deduced from the DNA. The sample includes approximately 110,000 clones, around 77% of them seen just once. Regarding this clone: What it binds is not known.

V was shortened by 4 bases and J by 6 bases, with 10 bases between the two germline ends. CDR3 length: 13 residues. Looked up from germline, CDR1 is SGHVS and CDR2 is FQNEAQ. The V gene is TRBV7-8, the J gene TRBJ2-1, with D possibly matching TRBD1 (5 bases). The receptor comes from a woman aged 40 to 50 in good health and CMV-seropositive. The specimen was PBMCs. DNA for the CDR3: TGTGCCAGCAGCTCTCGGACACTCAATGAGCAGTTCTTC. Encoded protein: CASSSRTLNEQFF.